This T cell receptor (beta chain) was sequenced for a study of cytomegalovirus exposure and HLA in healthy donors. This clone was recorded once. Everyone who donated was a healthy bone marrow donor. V lost 4 bases, J lost 7 bases, and 3 bases stayed unmatched. CDR1 and CDR2 (germline): ENHRY, SYGVKD. This CDR3 spans 13 amino acids. Primers included in the PCR were 60 Vbeta and 13 Jbeta primers. Data came from immunoSEQ multiplex PCR; TCRdb stores just in-frame clones and leaves some out. The sample yields about 140,000 clones, 75% to 80% seen once. V and J are TRBV10-3 and TRBJ1-1; 10 bases are shared with TRBD1. The specimen was PBMCs. The TCR comes from a man younger than 40 in good health and CMV-seronegative. The CDR3 DNA sequence: TGTGCCATCAGTGTCGGGACAGGGGTTGAAGCTTTCTTT. This translates into CAISVGTGVEAFF.